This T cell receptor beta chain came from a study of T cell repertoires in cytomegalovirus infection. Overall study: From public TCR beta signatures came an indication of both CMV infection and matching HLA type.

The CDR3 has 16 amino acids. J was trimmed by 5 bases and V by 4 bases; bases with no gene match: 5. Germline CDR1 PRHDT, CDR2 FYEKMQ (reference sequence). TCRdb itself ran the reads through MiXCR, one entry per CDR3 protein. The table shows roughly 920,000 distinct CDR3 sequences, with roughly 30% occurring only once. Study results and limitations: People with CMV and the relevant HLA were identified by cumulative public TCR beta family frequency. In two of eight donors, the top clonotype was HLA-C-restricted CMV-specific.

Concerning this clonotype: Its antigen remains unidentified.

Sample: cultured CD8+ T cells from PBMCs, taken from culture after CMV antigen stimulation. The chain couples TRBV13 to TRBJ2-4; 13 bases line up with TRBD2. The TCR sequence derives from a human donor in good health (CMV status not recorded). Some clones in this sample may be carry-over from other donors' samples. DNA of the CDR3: TGTGCCAGCAGCTCCAGACTAGCGGGGGGAGAAAACATTCAGTACTTC. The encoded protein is CASSSRLAGGENIQYF.